These 14 T cell receptor beta chains were sequenced from one sample in a study of regulatory T cells in long-lasting Graves disease. Investigators prepared the TCR beta libraries by applying iRepertoire HTBI primers and Arm-PCR of CDR3 regions. Via MiXCR, TCRdb re-called the multiplex PCR reads, giving one row per CDR3 protein. The profile shows around 500,000 distinct CDR3 sequences, roughly 13% of them singletons. Time point reported: newly diagnosed GD, antithyroid drugs for less than 3 months. RNA isolated from PBMCs was used to make the TCR library. The sample was also linked to a second study, of T cells in Graves' hyperthyroidism and ophthalmopathy.

Sequenced here: peripheral blood mononuclear cells (PBMCs), sampled at new diagnosis, from a patient treated with antithyroid drugs. These receptors were taken from a man aged 25 to 40 with Graves disease.

This clonotype was counted at least ten times. The V and J genes are TRBV5-1 and TRBJ2-1; 12 positions agree with TRBD2. The junction had 11 bases not matched to a gene; V was cut back by 3 bases and J by 10 bases. Germline CDR1 is SGHRS and CDR2 is YFSETQ. The CDR3 has 16 amino acids. CDR3 in amino acids: CASSSRTSGVAGEQFF. CDR3 nucleotide sequence: TGCGCCAGCAGCTCGCGGACTAGCGGGGTGGCGGGGGAGCAGTTCTTC.

This clonotype came up once. The CDR3 spells CASSFPGQVHEQFF. In DNA, the CDR3 is TGTGCCAGCAGCTTCCCCGGACAGGTCCATGAGCAGTTCTTC. The chain links TRBV7-9 to TRBJ2-1; 7 bases map to TRBD1. Germline trimming cut 3 bases from V and 8 bases from J; bases unmatched to any gene: 7. Germline CDR1 SEHNR, CDR2 FQNEAQ (reference sequence). CDR3 length: 14 amino acids.

This clonotype was seen at least ten times. J is TRBJ2-7 and V is TRBV2; D possibly corresponds to TRBD2 (5 bases). V lost 8 bases, J lost 2 bases, and 13 bases lay in between. Germline CDR1 is SNHLY and CDR2 is FYNNEI. The length of the CDR3 is 13 residues. DNA of the CDR3: TGTGCCAGCGAAGGACGGACTCCCTACGAGCAGTACTTC. Its translation: CASEGRTPYEQYF.

The chain combines TRBV28 with TRBJ2-1; D may be TRBD1 or TRBD2 (6 bases each). V was cut by 8 bases and J by 3 bases, with 17 bases left in between. CDR3 length equals 15 residues. The germline gives CDR1 MDHEN, CDR2 SYDVKM. CDR3 amino acids: CASGLGGGNYNEQFF. In DNA form, the CDR3 reads TGTGCCAGCGGGCTGGGGGGCGGAAACTACAATGAGCAGTTCTTC.

This clonotype was recorded many times. J is TRBJ2-1 and V is TRBV6-2 or TRBV6-3; D not certain. Germline V gene data show CDR1 as MNHEY and CDR2 as SVGEGT. This CDR3 region has 12 residues. The ends were cut back, 7 bases at V and 7 bases at J, with 11 bases in the middle. Written as DNA, the CDR3 is TGTGCCAGCACCAACCCCAGAAATGAGCAGTTCTTC. Translated: CASTNPRNEQFF.

This clonotype was seen at least ten times. The chain uses TRBV5-1 and TRBJ1-1; D remains ambiguous. The V gene lost 0 bases and the J gene lost 3 bases, with 9 bases spanning the gap. This CDR3 has 14 residues. The V gene's germline CDR1 is SGHRS and CDR2 YFSETQ. The CDR3 DNA reads TGCGCCAGCAGCTTGGCACATGGGGACACTGAAGCTTTCTTT. Protein: CASSLAHGDTEAFF.

This clonotype came up many times. This sequence joins TRBV7-3 and TRBJ1-2, with D tentatively TRBD1 (5 bases). The CDR3 consists of 12 residues. Germline CDR1 is SGHTA and CDR2 is FQGTGA. Trimming pared 7 bases from V and 4 bases from J, leaving 10 bases between. The CDR3 DNA reads TGTGCCAGCAACGGGGGTACCTATGGCTACACCTTC. Translation: CASNGGTYGYTF.

This clonotype has ten or more counts. The chain employs TRBV3-1 and TRBJ2-7, with D perhaps matching TRBD1 or TRBD2 (5 bases each). This CDR3 region has 14 residues. The germline gives CDR1 LGHDT, CDR2 YNNKEL (reference sequence). Trimming cost V 6 bases and J 1 base, with 13 bases left between them. CDR3 protein: CASSPGTESYEQYF. CDR3 DNA: TGTGCCAGCAGTCCCGGGACCGAATCCTACGAGCAGTACTTC.

This clonotype was found many times. The chain uses TRBV28 and TRBJ2-7, with 10 nucleotides matching TRBD1. CDR1 and CDR2 from the germline V gene are MDHEN and SYDVKM. The CDR3 spans 16 residues. Unmatched junction bases numbered 12, after V lost 5 bases and J lost 5 bases. As DNA, the CDR3 is TGTGCCAGCAGTCTCTCCGGGACAGGGGACAACCACGAGCAGTACTTC. It is translated as CASSLSGTGDNHEQYF.

The V gene is TRBV4-1, the J gene TRBJ2-7, with 11 bases lining up with TRBD2. This CDR3 has 15 amino acids. Trimming cost V 4 bases and J 2 bases; bases outside gene matches: 4. Germline assignment: CDR1 MGHRA and CDR2 YSYEKL. CDR3 nucleotides: TGCGCCAGCAGCCGTGGACTAGCGGGCGCCTACGAGCAGTACTTC. Encoded protein: CASSRGLAGAYEQYF.

A word on this clonotype: The junction departs from the called germline gene at one end, perhaps through a read error. The chain uses TRBV5-4 and TRBJ2-3, with D possibly TRBD2 on 6 matching bases. This CDR3 region has 15 residues. The germline V gene has CDR1 SGHNT and CDR2 YYREEE (reference sequence). The CDR3 protein is CASGLEGLNTDTQYF. CDR3 nucleotide sequence: TGTGCCAGCGGCTTGGAGGGATTGAACACAGATACGCAGTATTTT.

This clonotype was counted many times. This sequence joins TRBV29-1 and TRBJ1-1; D call uncertain. Germline V CDR1 and CDR2: SQVTM, ANQGSEA. CDR3 length: 13 amino acids. The V end lost 8 bases, the J end lost 1 base, and 14 bases lay between the germline ends. The CDR3 nucleotides read TGCAGCATCCTCCAGCTCGCGAACACTGAAGCTTTCTTT. This sequence encodes CSILQLANTEAFF.

The sample holds a few counts of this clonotype. The V gene is TRBV29-1, the J gene TRBJ2-7, with 10 bases identical to TRBD1. V shed 2 bases, J shed 6 bases, and the junction held 4 bases outside the gene matches. This CDR3 contains 13 residues. CDR1 and CDR2 from the germline V gene are SQVTM and ANQGSEA. CDR3 coding DNA: TGCAGCGTTGAAAGGACAGGGGGTGGCGAGCAGTACTTC. It is translated as CSVERTGGGEQYF.

This clonotype appeared many times. CDR3 amino acids: CASGLSGTHNEQFF. CDR3 coding DNA: TGTGCTAGTGGTTTGAGCGGGACCCACAATGAGCAGTTCTTC. V gene TRBV12-5 combines with J gene TRBJ2-1; TRBD2 matches at 7 bases. In germline, CDR1 is LGHNT, CDR2 FRNRAP. Trimming at V came to 2 bases and at J to 5 bases, leaving 3 bases not matched to a gene. The length of the CDR3 is 14 residues.